This is a list of T cell receptor beta chains from one sample in a study of shared clonotypes between healthy human individuals. The assay was immunoSEQ multiplex PCR, and TCRdb's table has in-frame clones only and misses some. The sample records roughly 1,000,000 clones, around 82% being singletons. Material: memory CD4+ T cells from PBMCs. The receptors derive from a young man in good health. Some clones in this sample may be carry-over from other donors' samples. CDR3s include the opening cysteine and the closing phenylalanine or tryptophan. The D gene is left open where the match is weak. Clone size is shown for a subset of rows, as once, few, many or a class of expanded clone.

J gene: TRBJ1-1; D gene: NA; clone size: NA; V gene: TRBV18; CDR3 DNA: TGTGCCAGCTCACCCCCGGGACCAGGAGCTTTCTTT; CDR3 protein: CASSPPGPGAFF
J gene: TRBJ1-2; D gene: NA; clone size: once; V gene: TRBV6-5; CDR3 DNA: TGTGCCAGCAGTACGCTAGGTCGCTATGGCTACACCTTC; CDR3 protein: CASSTLGRYGYTF
J gene: TRBJ2-5; D gene: TRBD2; clone size: NA; V gene: TRBV6-5; CDR3 DNA: TGTGCCAGCAGTACCCGGGGGGAGGCGACCCAGTACTTC; CDR3 protein: CASSTRGEATQYF
J gene: TRBJ1-5; D gene: NA; clone size: NA; V gene: TRBV6-1; CDR3 DNA: TGTGCCAGCAGTGAAGCCGAGTTTCAGCCCCAGCATTTT; CDR3 protein: CASSEAEFQPQHF
J gene: TRBJ2-7; D gene: NA; clone size: NA; V gene: TRBV28; CDR3 DNA: TGTGCCAGCAGTTTATCCGAGACCTACGAGCAGTACTTC; CDR3 protein: CASSLSETYEQYF
J gene: TRBJ2-7; D gene: NA; clone size: NA; V gene: TRBV19; CDR3 DNA: TGTGCCAGTAGGGACAACTCCTACGAGCAGTACTTC; CDR3 protein: CASRDNSYEQYF
J gene: TRBJ2-1; D gene: TRBD2; clone size: NA; V gene: TRBV29-1; CDR3 DNA: TGCAGCGTTGATTGGCTAGCGGGGGGGAATGAGCAGTTCTTC; CDR3 protein: CSVDWLAGGNEQFF
J gene: TRBJ2-7; D gene: TRBD2; clone size: NA; V gene: TRBV18; CDR3 DNA: TGTGCCAGCTCACCCCAAGGACTAGCGGGCACCTACGAGCAGTACTTC; CDR3 protein: CASSPQGLAGTYEQYF
J gene: TRBJ1-1; D gene: NA; clone size: NA; V gene: TRBV11-3; CDR3 DNA: TGTGCCAGCAGCTTTTCGTCTGCCACTGAAGCTTTCTTT; CDR3 protein: CASSFSSATEAFF
J gene: TRBJ2-3; D gene: NA; clone size: NA; V gene: TRBV4-1; CDR3 DNA: TGCGCCAGCAGCCAAGTCAGGCTGGGAGATACGCAGTATTTT; CDR3 protein: CASSQVRLGDTQYF
J gene: TRBJ2-7; D gene: NA; clone size: NA; V gene: TRBV20-1; CDR3 DNA: TGCAGTGCTAGTAGGTCGGGGGAGCAGTACTTC; CDR3 protein: CSASRSGEQYF
J gene: TRBJ1-1; D gene: TRBD1; clone size: many; V gene: TRBV6-1; CDR3 DNA: TGTGCCAGCAGTGAAAGGGACAGGGGGGATGCTTTCTTT; CDR3 protein: CASSERDRGDAFF
J gene: TRBJ2-2; D gene: NA; clone size: few; V gene: TRBV2; CDR3 DNA: TGTGCCAGCAGCGCAATAACAGGGTCCGGGGAGCTGTTTTTT; CDR3 protein: CASSAITGSGELFF
J gene: TRBJ2-1; D gene: NA; clone size: once; V gene: TRBV10-3; CDR3 DNA: TGTGCCATCAGTGAGTCTACGGTAAATGAGCAGTTCTTC; CDR3 protein: CAISESTVNEQFF
J gene: TRBJ1-1; D gene: NA; clone size: once; V gene: TRBV6-1; CDR3 DNA: TGTGCCAGCAGTACCCGCACTGAAGCTTTCTTT; CDR3 protein: CASSTRTEAFF
J gene: TRBJ1-2; D gene: TRBD1; clone size: many; V gene: TRBV6-5; CDR3 DNA: TGTGCCAGCAGTAGCCCCTCAGGGACAGTTCATGGCTACACCTTC; CDR3 protein: CASSSPSGTVHGYTF
J gene: TRBJ2-3; D gene: NA; clone size: NA; V gene: TRBV2; CDR3 DNA: TGTGCCAGTGACCTAACAGGGAAGGAGACAGATACGCAGTATTTT; CDR3 protein: CASDLTGKETDTQYF
J gene: TRBJ2-7; D gene: NA; clone size: NA; V gene: TRBV7-2; CDR3 DNA: TGTGCCAGCAGCTTAGATATTTCGGAGGGCTACGAGCAGTACTTC; CDR3 protein: CASSLDISEGYEQYF
J gene: TRBJ1-1; D gene: NA; clone size: NA; V gene: TRBV10-3; CDR3 DNA: TGTGCCATCAGTGAGGGAGCAGGGGCGGGGAACACTGAAGCTTTCTTT; CDR3 protein: CAISEGAGAGNTEAFF
J gene: TRBJ2-5; D gene: NA; clone size: NA; V gene: TRBV12-5; CDR3 DNA: TGTGCTAGTGGCCCAGGTGCCCGAGAGACCCAGTACTTC; CDR3 protein: CASGPGARETQYF
J gene: TRBJ2-3; D gene: NA; clone size: NA; V gene: TRBV5-4; CDR3 DNA: TGTGCCAGCAGCTTGGCCTTAGGGGGACCAGATACGCAGTATTTT; CDR3 protein: CASSLALGGPDTQYF
J gene: TRBJ2-1; D gene: TRBD2; clone size: NA; V gene: TRBV2; CDR3 DNA: TGTGCCAGCAGAAAGGGGTCGAGCGGGAAACGGGATGAGCAGTTCTTC; CDR3 protein: CASRKGSSGKRDEQFF
J gene: TRBJ2-5; D gene: NA; clone size: few; V gene: TRBV6-5; CDR3 DNA: TGTGCCAGCAGCCGACGGCCGCTTTTGGAGACCCAGTACTTC; CDR3 protein: CASSRRPLLETQYF
J gene: TRBJ2-1; D gene: TRBD2; clone size: few; V gene: TRBV29-1; CDR3 DNA: TGCAGCGTTGAAGACCTAGCGGGGGTGAATGAGCAGTTCTTC; CDR3 protein: CSVEDLAGVNEQFF
J gene: TRBJ2-7; D gene: NA; clone size: NA; V gene: TRBV28; CDR3 DNA: TGTGCCAGCAGTTTAATTAGCGGCGAGCAGTACTTC; CDR3 protein: CASSLISGEQYF
J gene: TRBJ2-4; D gene: NA; clone size: few; V gene: TRBV19; CDR3 DNA: TGTGCCAGCCGCCCATCCTCAGCGGAGGGACTAAACATTCAGTACTTC; CDR3 protein: CASRPSSAEGLNIQYF
J gene: TRBJ2-7; D gene: NA; clone size: NA; V gene: TRBV5-1; CDR3 DNA: TGCGCCAGCAGCTTGGGGGGCAGCCGGTCCGACTACGAGCAGTACTTC; CDR3 protein: CASSLGGSRSDYEQYF
J gene: TRBJ2-7; D gene: NA; clone size: NA; V gene: TRBV5-1; CDR3 DNA: TGCGCCAGCAGCCCGGCCGGGGCGGGGGCCTCCTACGAGCAGTACTTC; CDR3 protein: CASSPAGAGASYEQYF
J gene: TRBJ2-7; D gene: NA; clone size: NA; V gene: TRBV15; CDR3 DNA: TGTGCCACCAGCAGTCCCTCGGCGGTGACCTACGAGCAGTACTTC; CDR3 protein: CATSSPSAVTYEQYF
J gene: TRBJ1-2; D gene: NA; clone size: NA; V gene: TRBV11-3; CDR3 DNA: TGTGCCAGCAGCTTTCCAGGGTTCTATGGCTACACCTTC; CDR3 protein: CASSFPGFYGYTF
J gene: TRBJ2-2; D gene: TRBD2; clone size: NA; V gene: TRBV5-8; CDR3 DNA: TGTGCCAGCAGCTGGACTAGCGGGAGTATGAGCACCGGGGAGCTGTTTTTT; CDR3 protein: CASSWTSGSMSTGELFF
J gene: TRBJ1-5; D gene: NA; clone size: NA; V gene: TRBV7-6; CDR3 DNA: TGTGCCAGCAGTGGGGGAAGCAATCAGCCCCAGCATTTT; CDR3 protein: CASSGGSNQPQHF
J gene: TRBJ1-5; D gene: NA; clone size: NA; V gene: TRBV19; CDR3 DNA: TGTGCCAGTACCCTCGGACGAGGGGGTGAGCCCCAGCATTTT; CDR3 protein: CASTLGRGGEPQHF
J gene: TRBJ1-2; D gene: NA; clone size: NA; V gene: TRBV18; CDR3 DNA: TGTGCCAGCTCACCACGTTTGGGGGAGGATGGCTACACCTTC; CDR3 protein: CASSPRLGEDGYTF
J gene: TRBJ2-7; D gene: TRBD1; clone size: NA; V gene: TRBV28; CDR3 DNA: TGTGCCAGCAGCCGGGACAGGTCCGAGCAGTACTTC; CDR3 protein: CASSRDRSEQYF
J gene: TRBJ1-1; D gene: NA; clone size: NA; V gene: TRBV18; CDR3 DNA: TGTGCCAGCTCACCGGACAGCTCGAACACTGAAGCTTTCTTT; CDR3 protein: CASSPDSSNTEAFF
J gene: TRBJ2-7; D gene: NA; clone size: NA; V gene: TRBV7-9; CDR3 DNA: TGTGCCAGCAGCTTAGTGGTCTCCTACGAGCAGTACTTC; CDR3 protein: CASSLVVSYEQYF
J gene: TRBJ2-1; D gene: NA; clone size: NA; V gene: TRBV29-1; CDR3 DNA: TGCAGCGTCGCGGTAGCTACCGCCGGGGATGAGCAGTTCTTC; CDR3 protein: CSVAVATAGDEQFF
J gene: TRBJ1-3; D gene: NA; clone size: NA; V gene: TRBV28; CDR3 DNA: TGTGCCAGCAGTTTACTCGGCCAGACCCTGCTCTCTGGAAACACCATATATTTT; CDR3 protein: CASSLLGQTLLSGNTIYF
J gene: TRBJ2-7; D gene: TRBD2; clone size: NA; V gene: TRBV6-6; CDR3 DNA: TGTGCCAGCAGTCTCCACGCGGGAGGTTCCTCCTACGAGCAGTACTTC; CDR3 protein: CASSLHAGGSSYEQYF
J gene: TRBJ2-1; D gene: NA; clone size: NA; V gene: TRBV15; CDR3 DNA: TGTGCCACCAGCATTCCGGGACCGGCGGGGAATGAGCAGTTCTTC; CDR3 protein: CATSIPGPAGNEQFF
J gene: TRBJ2-1; D gene: NA; clone size: NA; V gene: TRBV5-5; CDR3 DNA: TGTGCCAGCAGCTTGGACAGCTACAATGAGCAGTTCTTC; CDR3 protein: CASSLDSYNEQFF
J gene: TRBJ2-5; D gene: NA; clone size: NA; V gene: TRBV5-1; CDR3 DNA: TGCGCCAGCAGCTTGGAAGGGAGGGAGACCCAGTACTTC; CDR3 protein: CASSLEGRETQYF
J gene: TRBJ2-5; D gene: NA; clone size: few; V gene: TRBV2; CDR3 DNA: TGTGCCAGCAGTGGGGGGCAGGGAGAAGAGACCCAGTACTTC; CDR3 protein: CASSGGQGEETQYF
J gene: TRBJ2-7; D gene: TRBD2; clone size: many; V gene: TRBV19; CDR3 DNA: TGTGCCAGTAGTACAGGACTAGCGAGCCACGAGCAGTACTTC; CDR3 protein: CASSTGLASHEQYF
J gene: TRBJ2-5; D gene: NA; clone size: once; V gene: TRBV28; CDR3 DNA: TGTGCCAGCAGCCGAACCGGGACGGGAGAGGAGACCCAGTACTTC; CDR3 protein: CASSRTGTGEETQYF
J gene: TRBJ2-3; D gene: NA; clone size: NA; V gene: TRBV20-1; CDR3 DNA: TGCAGTGCTAGACCGACAGATACGCAGTATTTT; CDR3 protein: CSARPTDTQYF
J gene: TRBJ1-2; D gene: NA; clone size: NA; V gene: TRBV28; CDR3 DNA: TGTGCCAGCTACAACACCGGGTCCTATGGCTACACCTTC; CDR3 protein: CASYNTGSYGYTF
J gene: TRBJ2-7; D gene: TRBD2; clone size: NA; V gene: TRBV10-2; CDR3 DNA: TGCGCCAGCGGGTTAGCGGGAGGAGGCGAGCAGTACTTC; CDR3 protein: CASGLAGGGEQYF
J gene: TRBJ1-1; D gene: TRBD1; clone size: NA; V gene: TRBV11-2; CDR3 DNA: TGTGCCAGCAGCTTTGGACAGGGCAACACTGAAGCTTTCTTT; CDR3 protein: CASSFGQGNTEAFF
J gene: TRBJ2-3; D gene: NA; clone size: NA; V gene: TRBV5-4; CDR3 DNA: TGTGCCAGCAGCTCCGCGGGGGCGCGGAGTTTAGATACGCAGTATTTT; CDR3 protein: CASSSAGARSLDTQYF
J gene: TRBJ2-7; D gene: NA; clone size: many; V gene: TRBV5-1; CDR3 DNA: TGCGCCAGCAGTTCGGAGGGGGTTTCCTACGAGCAGTACTTC; CDR3 protein: CASSSEGVSYEQYF
J gene: TRBJ2-1; D gene: TRBD2; clone size: NA; V gene: TRBV11-2; CDR3 DNA: TGTGCCAGCAGCTTCGGACTAGCGGGAGGGCCGGTTTACAATGAGCAGTTCTTC; CDR3 protein: CASSFGLAGGPVYNEQFF
J gene: TRBJ1-2; D gene: NA; clone size: few; V gene: TRBV2; CDR3 DNA: TGTGCCAGCACGACAGCTAAAGAGGGCTACACCTTC; CDR3 protein: CASTTAKEGYTF
J gene: TRBJ2-5; D gene: NA; clone size: NA; V gene: TRBV10-3; CDR3 DNA: TGTGCCACCGCGGGTTCCGTGGGGGAGACCCAGTACTTC; CDR3 protein: CATAGSVGETQYF